Below are 13 T cell receptor beta chains sequenced from a single sample in a study of blood T cell repertoires in COVID-19. Using immunoSEQ multiplex PCR, the repertoire was profiled, and TCRdb retains in-frame clones only, with some absent. Found here are some 260,000 clones, 88% of them singletons; the top ten hold 0.99%. Sequencing input: peripheral blood. The receptors were gathered from a middle-aged woman who had recovered from COVID-19.

V usage is TRBV30 and J usage is TRBJ2-6; D might be TRBD1 (7 bases). V was clipped by 4 bases and J by 2 bases, with 18 bases between them. CDR1 and CDR2 (germline): GTSNPN, SVGIG (reference sequence). The CDR3 extends over 17 amino acids. The CDR3 coding sequence is TGTGCCTGGAATCCGCCGGACAGGACTACTGGGGCCAACGTCCTGACTTTC. It translates to CAWNPPDRTTGANVLTF. The full variable domain, its missing parts supplied by reference TRBV30 and TRBJ2-6, is SQTIHQWPATLVQPVGSPLSLECTVEGTSNPNLYWYRQAAGRGLQLLFYSVGIGQISSEVPQNLSASRPQDRQFILSSKKLLLSDSGFYLCAWNPPDRTTGANVLTFGAGSRLTVL.

The chain uses TRBV30 and TRBJ2-7; D may be TRBD2 (5 bases). Germline CDR1 reads GTSNPN; CDR2 reads SVGIG (reference sequence). The CDR3 is made up of 16 amino acids. Between the trimmed V and J ends, which lost 1 base and 0 bases, there was a span of 16 bases. The CDR3 DNA sequence: TGTGCCTGGAGTGCAAGAAGACGGGGAAGCTCCTACGAGCAGTACGTC. Translation: CAWSARRRGSSYEQYV.

The chain recombines TRBV19 with TRBJ1-4; D not certain. Deletions cut 7 bases from V and 0 bases from J, with 21 bases between. Germline assignment: CDR1 LNHDA and CDR2 SQIVND (reference sequence). This CDR3 region has 18 residues. The CDR3 nucleotides read TGTGCCAGTACCCCATGGGAGCCCCCTGGGTCAACTAATGAAAAACTGTTTTTT. The encoded protein is CASTPWEPPGSTNEKLFF.

This clone was seen a handful of times. V and J are TRBV27 and TRBJ2-5; 7 bases are a match to TRBD2. The germline CDR1 and CDR2 sequences are MNHEY and SMNVEV (reference sequence). The CDR3 loop spans 15 amino acids. Germline trimming cut 2 bases from V and 5 bases from J; bases unmatched to any gene: 8. The CDR3 DNA follows: TGTGCCAGCAGTTTAGGGGGGACTACGCCCGAGACCCAGTACTTC. This codes for CASSLGGTTPETQYF.

This rearrangement joins TRBV7-3 to TRBJ2-7; D uncertain. Germline values: CDR1 SGHTA, CDR2 FQGTGA. This CDR3 has 12 residues. The ends were cut back, 2 bases at V and 7 bases at J, with 9 bases in the middle. Written as DNA, the CDR3 is TGTGCCAGCAGCTTACCCAACGGGGAGCAGTACTTC. Translation: CASSLPNGEQYF.

This chain joins TRBV6-5 and TRBJ2-7; unclear D gene. Trimming cost V 6 bases and J 0 bases, with 12 bases left between them. The CDR3 loop spans 14 amino acids. The V gene's germline CDR1 is MNHEY and CDR2 SVGAGI. CDR3 coding DNA: TGTGCCAGCAGCCCCGCGGAGAGCTCCTACGAGCAGTACTTC. It translates to CASSPAESSYEQYF.

V usage is TRBV18 and J usage is TRBJ2-1; 11 bases map to TRBD2. The CDR3 loop spans 15 amino acids. The V segment lost 3 bases and the J segment 8 bases; nucleotides outside the gene matches: 6. Germline-derived CDR1 and CDR2 are KGHSH and LQKENI. The CDR3 DNA reads TGTGCCAGCTCACCTGGTAGCGGGAGGGCTGATGAGCAGTTCTTC. Residues: CASSPGSGRADEQFF. Looking up the rest from reference TRBV18 and TRBJ2-1 gives the full variable domain: NAGVMQNPRHLVRRRGQEARLRCSPMKGHSHVYWYRQLPEEGLKFMVYLQKENIIDESGMPKERFSAEFPKEGPSILRIQQVVRGDSAAYFCASSPGSGRADEQFFGPGTRLTVL.

The gene calls are TRBV20-1 and TRBJ2-1; 10 bases are shared with TRBD2. The CDR3 has 18 amino acids. The germline CDR1 and CDR2 sequences are DFQATT and SNEGSKA (reference sequence). Unmatched junction bases numbered 15, after V lost 3 bases and J lost 4 bases. The CDR3 loop reads CSASGFLVGTSAYNEQFF. DNA for the CDR3: TGCAGTGCTAGTGGGTTCCTAGTTGGGACTAGCGCTTACAATGAGCAGTTCTTC.

The chain couples TRBV9 to TRBJ1-5, with TRBD1 identical over 7 bases. The CDR3 loop spans 14 amino acids. Looked up from germline, CDR1 is SGDLS and CDR2 is YYNGEE. The junction had 6 bases not matched to a gene; V was cut back by 0 bases and J by 9 bases. CDR3 amino acids: CASSVGGQGGPQHF. The CDR3 nucleotides read TGTGCCAGCAGCGTAGGGGGCCAGGGGGGGCCCCAGCATTTT.

This clone was picked up one time. V and J are TRBV12-5 and TRBJ2-1; D is possibly TRBD1 (6 bases). Trimming cost V 7 bases and J 1 base, with 11 bases left between them. The germline V gene encodes CDR1 LGHNT and CDR2 FRNRAP. The CDR3 is made up of 14 amino acids. Here the CDR3 reads CASAVGASYNEQFF. CDR3 coding DNA: TGTGCTAGTGCCGTGGGGGCGTCCTACAATGAGCAGTTCTTC.

The genes are TRBV7-2 and TRBJ2-3; D is uncertain. Per germline, CDR1 SGHTA and CDR2 FQGNSA. Trimming took 5 bases from V and 5 from J, leaving 14 bases between them. The CDR3 loop spans 14 amino acids. CDR3 region: CASSNPPGRDTQYF. In nucleotides, the CDR3 is TGTGCCAGCAGCAACCCCCCGGGTCGAGATACGCAGTATTTT. The complete variable domain, with remaining parts taken from reference TRBV7-2 and TRBJ2-3, reads GAGVSQSPSNKVTEKGKDVELRCDPISGHTALYWYRQSLGQGLEFLIYFQGNSAPDKSGLPSDRFSAERTGGSVSTLTIQRTQQEDSAVYLCASSNPPGRDTQYFGPGTRLTVL.

The chain carries TRBV25-1 and TRBJ1-6, with TRBD1 identical over 7 bases. Unmatched junction bases numbered 8, after V lost 6 bases and J lost 9 bases. Germline V gene data show CDR1 as MGHDK and CDR2 as SYGVNS. The CDR3 has 14 residues. CDR3 in amino acids: CASSPTGPGSPLHF. For the CDR3, the DNA is TGTGCCAGCAGCCCGACAGGGCCGGGTTCACCCCTCCACTTT.

The V call is TRBV5-4, the J call TRBJ1-2; TRBD1 matches 7 bases. V lost 4 bases to trimming and J lost 4 bases; unmatched junction nucleotides: 13. CDR3 length: 16 amino acids. Germline loops: CDR1 SGHNT, CDR2 YYREEE (reference sequence). CDR3 sequence reads: CASSHGQPGGPYGYTF. The CDR3 region has the DNA TGTGCCAGCAGCCACGGACAGCCAGGGGGACCCTATGGCTACACCTTC.